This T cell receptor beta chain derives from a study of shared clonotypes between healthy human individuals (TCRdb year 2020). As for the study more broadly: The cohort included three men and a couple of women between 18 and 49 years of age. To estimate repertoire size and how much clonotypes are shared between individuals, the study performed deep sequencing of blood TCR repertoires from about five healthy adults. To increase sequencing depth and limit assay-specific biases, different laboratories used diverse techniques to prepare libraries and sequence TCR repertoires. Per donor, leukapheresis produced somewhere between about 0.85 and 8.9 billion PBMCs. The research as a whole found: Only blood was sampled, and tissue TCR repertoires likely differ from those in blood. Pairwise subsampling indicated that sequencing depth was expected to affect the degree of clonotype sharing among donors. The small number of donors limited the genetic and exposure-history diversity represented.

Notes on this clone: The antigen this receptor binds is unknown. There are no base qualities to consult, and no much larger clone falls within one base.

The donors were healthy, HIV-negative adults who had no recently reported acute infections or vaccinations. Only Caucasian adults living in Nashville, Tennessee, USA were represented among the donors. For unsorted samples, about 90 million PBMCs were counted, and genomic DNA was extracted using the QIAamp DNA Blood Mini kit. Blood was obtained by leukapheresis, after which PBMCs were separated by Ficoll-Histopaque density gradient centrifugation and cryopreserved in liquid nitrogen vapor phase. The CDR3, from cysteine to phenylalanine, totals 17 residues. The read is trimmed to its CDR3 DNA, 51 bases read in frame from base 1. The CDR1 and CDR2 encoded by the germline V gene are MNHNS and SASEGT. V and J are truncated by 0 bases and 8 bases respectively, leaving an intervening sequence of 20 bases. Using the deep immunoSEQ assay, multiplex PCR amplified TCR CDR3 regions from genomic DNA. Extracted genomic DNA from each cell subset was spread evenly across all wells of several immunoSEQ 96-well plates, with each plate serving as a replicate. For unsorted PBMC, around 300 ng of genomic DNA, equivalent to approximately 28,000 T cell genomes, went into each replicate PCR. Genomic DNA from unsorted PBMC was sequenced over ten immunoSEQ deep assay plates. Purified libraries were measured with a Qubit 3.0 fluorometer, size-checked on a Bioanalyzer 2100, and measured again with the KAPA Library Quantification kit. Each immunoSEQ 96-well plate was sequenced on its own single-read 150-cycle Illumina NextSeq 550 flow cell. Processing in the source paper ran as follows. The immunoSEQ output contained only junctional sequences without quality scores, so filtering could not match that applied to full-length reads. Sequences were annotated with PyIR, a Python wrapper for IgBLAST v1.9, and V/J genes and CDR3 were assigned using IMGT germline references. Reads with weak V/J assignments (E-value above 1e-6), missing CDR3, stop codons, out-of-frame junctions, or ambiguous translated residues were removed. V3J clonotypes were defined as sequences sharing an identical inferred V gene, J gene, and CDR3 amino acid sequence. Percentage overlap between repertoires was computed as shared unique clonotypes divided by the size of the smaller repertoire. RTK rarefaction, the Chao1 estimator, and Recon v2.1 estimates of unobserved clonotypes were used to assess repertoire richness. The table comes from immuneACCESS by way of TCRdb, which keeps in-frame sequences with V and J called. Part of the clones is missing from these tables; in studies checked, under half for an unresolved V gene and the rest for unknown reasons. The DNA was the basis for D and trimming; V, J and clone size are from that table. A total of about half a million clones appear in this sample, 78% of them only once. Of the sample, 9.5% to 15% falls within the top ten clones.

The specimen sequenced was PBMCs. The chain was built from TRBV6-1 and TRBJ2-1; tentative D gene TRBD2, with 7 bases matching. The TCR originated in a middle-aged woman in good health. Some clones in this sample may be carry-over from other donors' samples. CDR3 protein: CASSEAGGGQGIYEQFF. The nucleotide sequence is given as TGTGCCAGCAGTGAAGCTGGGGGGGGGCAGGGGATCTATGAGCAGTTCTTC.